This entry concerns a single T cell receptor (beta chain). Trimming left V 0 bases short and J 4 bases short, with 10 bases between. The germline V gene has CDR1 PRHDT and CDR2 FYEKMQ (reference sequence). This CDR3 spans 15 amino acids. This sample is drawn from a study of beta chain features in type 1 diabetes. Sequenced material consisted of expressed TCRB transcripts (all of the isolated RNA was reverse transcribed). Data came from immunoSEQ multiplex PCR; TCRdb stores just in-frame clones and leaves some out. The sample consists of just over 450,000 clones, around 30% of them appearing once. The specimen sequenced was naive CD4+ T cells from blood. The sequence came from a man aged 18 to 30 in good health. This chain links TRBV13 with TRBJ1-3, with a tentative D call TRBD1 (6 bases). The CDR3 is CASSLGRGTGNTIYF. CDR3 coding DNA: TGTGCCAGCAGCTTAGGCCGGGGGACAGGAAACACCATATATTTT.